The sequence of this TCR beta chain was determined in a study of OX40 agonist ivuxolimab in advanced cancers. The CDR3 sequence is 13 residues long. The V gene lost 3 bases and the J gene lost 5 bases, with 11 bases spanning the gap. CDR1 and CDR2 (germline): ENHRY, SYGVKD. Whole-study results and caveats: Relatively little clonal expansion, among the lowest observed, appeared in partial responders at 0.1-3.0 mg/kg. The authors also found low normalized T-cell clonal expansion in some nonresponders.

As regards this clone: Its cognate antigen is unknown.

The data were produced by immunoSEQ multiplex PCR, yet TCRdb's version contains in-frame clones alone and is incomplete. The table has 70,000 or so clones, around 88% seen once; the top ten hold 2% to 2.5%. The sample was CD4+ or CD8+ T cells sorted from blood, taken in a trial of the OX40 agonist ivuxolimab. The chain joins TRBV10-3 to TRBJ2-7; tentative D call: TRBD2 (6 bases). The clonotype comes from an adult with an advanced solid tumor such as melanoma, head and neck, liver or kidney cancer. The CDR3 region has the DNA TGTGCCATCAGTGAAGGCAGGGAGGACGAGCAGTACTTC. It codes for CAISEGREDEQYF.